A single TCR beta chain is shown here with its context. Methods used by the authors: Using reference gene primer amplification, nucleated cell counts were estimated. Libraries were prepared by immunoSEQ multiplex PCR; TCRdb keeps only in-frame clonotypes and omits some of them. Clone size and the V and J calls come from that table; the DNA yielded D and trimming. The sample carries some 110,000 clones, around 74% recorded once. This sample is part of a study of blood T cell repertoires in COVID-19. Across the whole study: The United States, Italy and Spain provided the acute and convalescent COVID-19 samples. T cells, B-cell-depleted T cells, or PBMCs provided the cDNA or gDNA that served as material.

Germline assignment: CDR1 SGHVS and CDR2 FNYEAQ. The CDR3 runs 17 residues. The ends lost 5 bases at V and 3 bases at J; junction bases unmatched: 10. This chain uses TRBV7-6 with TRBJ2-1; TRBD2 matches at 10 bases. The sequence was collected from a woman between 65 and 79 years old with acute or convalescent COVID-19. The sequencing sample was made of peripheral blood. The CDR3 nucleotides are TGTGCCAGCAGCGGGTGGACTAGCGGAGGCCTCTACAATGAGCAGTTCTTC. Encoded protein: CASSGWTSGGLYNEQFF. The variable domain in full, completed from reference TRBV7-6 and TRBJ2-1, reads GAGVSQSPRYKVTKRGQDVALRCDPISGHVSLYWYRQALGQGPEFLTYFNYEAQQDKSGLPNDRFSAERPEGSISTLTIQRTEQRDSAMYRCASSGWTSGGLYNEQFFGPGTRLTVL.